This T cell receptor (beta chain) was sequenced in a study of T-cell reconstitution after alpha-beta-depleted transplantation in children. Study conclusions and caveats: Reported findings indicate that, about two months after transplant, alpha-beta T cells came from several hundred expanded clones, which were derived from non-depleted graft cells.

This clonotype was detected ten times or more. The antigen is undetermined. V shed 4 bases, J shed 3 bases, and the junction held 8 bases outside the gene matches. The CDR3 is 16 amino acids. Looked up from germline, CDR1 is KGHDR and CDR2 is SFDVKD. Unique molecular identifiers tagged the TCRbeta library. TCRdb reanalysed the PCR reads using MiXCR and keeps one entry per CDR3 protein. The repertoire holds approximately 230,000 distinct CDR3 sequences, with about 24% as singletons. This sample comprised PBMCs, mostly from graft donor cells, obtained 360 days after TCRalphabeta/CD19-depleted stem cell transplant. The chain carries TRBV24-1 and TRBJ2-1, with TRBD1 identical over 7 bases. The TCR was taken from a female patient aged 2-9 years who had a stem cell transplant for congenital amegakaryocytic thrombocytopenia, so the T cells may come from the graft donor. This CDR3 is CATSDSGTAVYNEQFF. CDR3 DNA sequence: TGTGCCACCAGTGACTCCGGGACAGCCGTCTACAATGAGCAGTTCTTC.